The present TCR beta chain was sequenced within a study of technical replicates of blood from a handful of donors. Some clones are missing from TCRdb's copy, which holds only in-frame ones; the method was immunoSEQ multiplex PCR. The sample carries tens of thousands of clones, about 93% recorded once. The length of the CDR3 is 13 residues. CDR1 is WNHNN and CDR2 is SYGVQD in the germline V gene (reference sequence). V lost 1 base to trimming and J lost 4 bases, with 7 bases between them. Sequenced input: T cells isolated from PBMCs. This chain connects TRBV10-1 to TRBJ1-1, with D unclear. The TCR originated in a human donor in good health. DNA of the CDR3: TGCGCCAGCAGTGAGTATAGCTCCACTGAAGCTTTCTTT. Amino acids: CASSEYSSTEAFF.